This TCR beta chain was sequenced during a study of cytomegalovirus exposure and HLA in healthy donors. Per the germline V gene, CDR1 is SNHLY and CDR2 is FYNNEI. The CDR3 spans 13 residues. The germline V and J ends were trimmed by 7 bases and 3 bases, with 10 bases remaining between them. Regarding donors, all were healthy bone marrow donors. It was with 60 Vbeta and 13 Jbeta primers that the PCR ran. The method was immunoSEQ multiplex PCR; TCRdb's version includes in-frame clones alone and lacks a portion of them. The sample comprises around 200,000 clones, around four fifths of which are singletons, and approximately 2.9% rests with the top ten.

This clonotype originated in a woman aged 45-60 years in good health and CMV-seropositive. The sequencing sample was made of PBMCs. This chain connects TRBV2 to TRBJ2-1; weak D call: TRBD2 (6 bases). The CDR3 reads CASMAGSYNEQFF. Here the CDR3 DNA reads TGTGCCAGCATGGCGGGGAGCTACAATGAGCAGTTCTTC.